This T cell receptor beta chain was obtained from a study of T-cell memory formation after mild COVID-19. The V and J ends lost 6 bases and 4 bases, in that order; junction bases with no gene match: 5. Germline CDR1 is DFQATT and CDR2 is SNEGSKA (reference sequence). This CDR3 region has 14 residues. 5'RACE primed at constant segments yielded TCR alpha and TCR beta cDNA libraries bearing sample barcodes and UMIs. MiXCR, run by TCRdb on the 5' RACE reads, gives a single entry per CDR3 protein. Here the sample spans more than 200,000 distinct CDR3 sequences, roughly 15% being singletons. The sequenced sample was PBMCs or a T cell subset sorted from them (not recorded which). This sequence was found in a man aged 18-30 years who had mild COVID-19 (a few samples of this study predate the infection). Cell type and time point are not known. The chain carries TRBV20-1 and TRBJ1-5, with 11 bases aligning to TRBD1. The CDR3 is CSARTGGTNQPQHF. DNA of the CDR3: TGCAGTGCAAGGACAGGGGGCACTAATCAGCCCCAGCATTTT.